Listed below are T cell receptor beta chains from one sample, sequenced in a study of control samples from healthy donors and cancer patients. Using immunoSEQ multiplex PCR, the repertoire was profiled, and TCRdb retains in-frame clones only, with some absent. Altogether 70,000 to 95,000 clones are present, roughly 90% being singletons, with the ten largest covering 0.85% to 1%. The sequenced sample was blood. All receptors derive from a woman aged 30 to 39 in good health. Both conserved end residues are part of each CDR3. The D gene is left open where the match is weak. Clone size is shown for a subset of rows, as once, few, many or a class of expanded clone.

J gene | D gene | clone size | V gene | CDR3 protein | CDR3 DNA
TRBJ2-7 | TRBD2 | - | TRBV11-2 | CASSFGTSGSYEQYF | TGTGCCAGCAGCTTCGGGACTAGCGGGTCCTACGAGCAGTACTTC
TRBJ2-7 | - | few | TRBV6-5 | CASSPQGQNSEQYF | TGTGCCAGCAGTCCTCAGGGACAAAACTCCGAGCAGTACTTC
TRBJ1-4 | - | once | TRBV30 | CAWSPLGEHEKLFF | TGTGCCTGGAGCCCCCTCGGAGAGCATGAAAAACTGTTTTTT
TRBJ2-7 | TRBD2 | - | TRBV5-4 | CASSQLSGRGTYEQYF | TGTGCCAGCAGCCAACTTAGCGGGAGGGGAACCTACGAGCAGTACTTC
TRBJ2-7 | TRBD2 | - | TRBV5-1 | CASSRGAGGPYEQYF | TGCGCCAGCAGCCGAGGAGCGGGGGGTCCATACGAGCAGTACTTC
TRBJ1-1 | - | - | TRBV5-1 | CASSWTVNTEAFF | TGCGCCAGCAGCTGGACGGTGAACACTGAAGCTTTCTTT
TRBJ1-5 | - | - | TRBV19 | CASSIVGDNQPQHF | TGTGCCAGTAGTATCGTGGGAGACAATCAGCCCCAGCATTTT
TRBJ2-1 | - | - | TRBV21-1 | CASSRPGTSSESSYNEQFF | TGTGCCAGCAGCCGTCCCGGGACTAGTTCCGAAAGCTCCTACAATGAGCAGTTCTTC
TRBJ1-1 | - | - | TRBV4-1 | CASSRTNTEAFF | TGCGCCAGCAGCCGAACGAACACTGAAGCTTTCTTT
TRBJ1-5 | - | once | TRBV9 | CASSVGKTNQPQHF | TGTGCCAGCAGCGTAGGAAAAACCAATCAGCCCCAGCATTTT
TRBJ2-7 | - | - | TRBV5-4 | CASSRFSEQYF | TGTGCCAGCAGCCGGTTTAGCGAGCAGTACTTC
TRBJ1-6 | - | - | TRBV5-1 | CASSLAGNSPLHF | TGCGCCAGCAGCTTGGCGGGTAATTCACCCCTCCACTTT
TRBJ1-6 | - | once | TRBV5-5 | CASSLEGQGYSPLHF | TGTGCCAGCAGCTTGGAGGGGCAGGGGTATTCACCCCTCCACTTT
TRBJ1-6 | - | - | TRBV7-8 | CASSPSEKGNSPLHF | TGTGCCAGCAGCCCCAGCGAGAAAGGTAATTCACCCCTCCACTTT
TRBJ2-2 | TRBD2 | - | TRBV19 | CASKGEGHTGELFF | TGTGCCAGCAAAGGGGAGGGGCACACCGGGGAGCTGTTTTTT
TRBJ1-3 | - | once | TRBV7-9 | CASSLVGRRSNSGNTIYF | TGTGCCAGCAGCTTAGTTGGGCGCAGATCAAACTCTGGAAACACCATATATTTT
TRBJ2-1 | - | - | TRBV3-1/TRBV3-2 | CASSQRFYGNEQFF | TGTGCCAGCAGCCAAAGGTTTTACGGAAATGAGCAGTTCTTC
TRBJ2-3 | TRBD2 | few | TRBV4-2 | CASSPSLTSGRATDTQYF | TGTGCCAGCAGCCCTTCCCTGACTAGCGGGAGGGCCACAGATACGCAGTATTTT
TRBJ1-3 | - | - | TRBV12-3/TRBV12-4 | CASSFDVNTIYF | TGTGCCAGCAGTTTCGATGTGAACACCATATATTTT
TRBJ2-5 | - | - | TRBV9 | CASSANLKTQYF | TGTGCCAGCAGCGCCAATTTGAAGACCCAGTACTTC
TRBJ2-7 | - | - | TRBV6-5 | CASSYFYPAAKYEQYF | TGTGCCAGCAGTTACTTTTATCCGGCTGCCAAGTACGAGCAGTACTTC
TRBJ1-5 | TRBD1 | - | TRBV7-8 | CASSGRTGGDQPQHF | TGTGCCAGCAGCGGACGGACAGGGGGTGATCAGCCCCAGCATTTT
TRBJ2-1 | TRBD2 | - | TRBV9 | CASSVGSGGYNEQFF | TGTGCCAGCAGCGTAGGCAGCGGGGGGTACAATGAGCAGTTCTTC
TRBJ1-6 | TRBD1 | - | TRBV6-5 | CASSFRGQGPRPLHF | TGTGCCAGCAGTTTCCGTGGACAGGGTCCGCGACCCCTCCACTTT
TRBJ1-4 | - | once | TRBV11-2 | CASSSRTPGAEKLFF | TGTGCCAGCAGCTCTCGGACCCCGGGAGCCGAAAAACTGTTTTTT
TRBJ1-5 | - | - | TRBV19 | CASSQDSNQPQHF | TGTGCCAGTAGTCAAGATAGCAATCAGCCCCAGCATTTT
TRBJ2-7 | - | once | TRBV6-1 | CASSDRRGPIRAYEQYF | TGTGCCAGCAGTGATCGCAGGGGCCCCATTCGCGCCTACGAGCAGTACTTC
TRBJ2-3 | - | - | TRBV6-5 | CASSYSREYSVDTQYF | TGTGCCAGCAGTTACTCGAGGGAGTATAGCGTAGATACGCAGTATTTT
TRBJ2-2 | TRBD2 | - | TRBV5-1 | CASSLRKRGGAGELFF | TGCGCCAGCAGCTTAAGGAAGCGGGGGGGCGCCGGGGAGCTGTTTTTT
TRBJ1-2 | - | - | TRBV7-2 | CASSFSKGGGYTF | TGTGCCAGCAGCTTCTCGAAGGGGGGTGGCTACACCTTC
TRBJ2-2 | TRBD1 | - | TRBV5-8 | CASRKGQGRNTGELFF | TGTGCCAGCAGGAAGGGACAGGGACGGAACACCGGGGAGCTGTTTTTT
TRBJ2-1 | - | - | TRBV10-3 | CAISEGGNNEQFF | TGTGCCATCAGTGAAGGAGGGAACAATGAGCAGTTCTTC
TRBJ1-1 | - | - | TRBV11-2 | CASSLDTLMNTEAFF | TGTGCCAGCAGCTTAGACACCCTTATGAACACTGAAGCTTTCTTT
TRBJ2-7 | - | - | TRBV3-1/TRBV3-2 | CASSQGMLGRLYEQYF | TGTGCCAGCAGCCAAGGAATGTTGGGACGACTTTACGAGCAGTACTTC
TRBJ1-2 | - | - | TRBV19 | CASSIDLPGAYYGYTF | TGTGCCAGTAGTATCGACCTACCGGGGGCCTACTATGGCTACACCTTC
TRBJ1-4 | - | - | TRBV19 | CASSDRLATNEKLFF | TGTGCCAGTAGCGACAGGCTCGCAACTAATGAAAAACTGTTTTTT
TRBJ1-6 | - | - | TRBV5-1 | CASSGNSYNSPLHF | TGCGCCAGCAGCGGTAACTCCTATAATTCACCCCTCCACTTT
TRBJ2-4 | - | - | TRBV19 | CASSPRPELAKNIQYF | TGTGCCAGTAGTCCCAGACCAGAGCTAGCCAAAAACATTCAGTACTTC
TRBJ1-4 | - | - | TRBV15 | CATSTDRNNEKLFF | TGTGCCACCAGCACCGACAGAAATAATGAAAAACTGTTTTTT
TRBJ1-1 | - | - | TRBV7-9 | CASSRTQGYTEAFF | TGTGCCAGCAGCCGGACCCAGGGGTACACTGAAGCTTTCTTT
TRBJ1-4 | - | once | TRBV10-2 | CASSEITAWGEKLFF | TGCGCCAGCAGTGAGATAACAGCGTGGGGGGAAAAACTGTTTTTT
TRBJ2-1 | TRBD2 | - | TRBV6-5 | CASTPIPVGGNEQFF | TGTGCCAGCACCCCCATTCCAGTCGGGGGGAATGAGCAGTTCTTC
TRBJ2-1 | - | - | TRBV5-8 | CASSLRTVYNEQFF | TGTGCCAGCAGCTTGCGGACTGTCTACAATGAGCAGTTCTTC
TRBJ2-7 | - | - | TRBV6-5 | CASSYSGRLAYEQYF | TGTGCCAGCAGTTACTCAGGACGGCTAGCCTACGAGCAGTACTTC